Listed below are T cell receptor beta chains from one sample, sequenced in a study of T cells in localized non-small cell lung cancer. Profiled with immunoSEQ multiplex PCR; TCRdb holds only in-frame clones, not every one. The sample yields around 130,000 clones, about 89% seen once. Sequenced here: peripheral blood, sampled before any cancer treatment. The source of these receptors is a female donor of 60 years or more with stage I lung adenocarcinoma. Both conserved end residues are part of each CDR3. Each record gives: clone size, J gene, V gene, D gene, CDR3 protein, CDR3 DNA. A D gene is named only where the DNA matches it firmly. Size values are once, few and many counts, or a class for expanded clones, and some rows have none.

.,TRBJ1-1,TRBV6-1,.,CASTIPGRNTEAFF,TGTGCCAGCACCATCCCAGGGCGGAACACTGAAGCTTTCTTT
.,TRBJ2-7,TRBV4-1,TRBD1,CASSLPTGTPYEQYF,TGCGCCAGCAGCCTCCCGACAGGGACCCCCTACGAGCAGTACTTC
once,TRBJ1-5,TRBV7-8,.,CASSLRRAGNQPQHF,TGTGCCAGCAGCCTCAGACGGGCGGGCAATCAGCCCCAGCATTTT
.,TRBJ2-5,TRBV18,.,CASSPRWEETQYF,TGTGCCAGCTCACCACGTTGGGAAGAGACCCAGTACTTC
.,TRBJ2-3,TRBV6-1,TRBD1,CASSVTGTETDTQYF,TGTGCCAGCAGTGTAACCGGGACAGAAACAGATACGCAGTATTTT
.,TRBJ1-2,TRBV28,.,CASSLTNYGYTF,TGTGCCAGCAGTTTGACTAACTATGGCTACACCTTC
.,TRBJ2-1,TRBV11-1,TRBD2,CASSLGLAADYNEQFF,TGTGCCAGCAGCTTAGGTCTAGCGGCCGACTACAATGAGCAGTTCTTC
.,TRBJ2-7,TRBV7-2,TRBD2,CASSPVILAGGGEQYF,TGTGCCAGCAGCCCGGTAATACTAGCGGGAGGAGGTGAGCAGTACTTC
.,TRBJ1-1,TRBV7-8,TRBD1,CASSADRDEAFF,TGTGCCAGCAGCGCCGACAGGGATGAAGCTTTCTTT
.,TRBJ1-2,TRBV19,.,CASSIGDREVFYGYTF,TGTGCCAGTAGTATCGGCGACAGAGAGGTTTTCTATGGCTACACCTTC
.,TRBJ1-4,TRBV15,.,CATSNEGMQTNEKLFF,TGTGCCACCAGCAACGAGGGGATGCAAACTAATGAAAAACTGTTTTTT
.,TRBJ1-3,TRBV7-3,.,CASSLDARSTIYF,TGTGCCAGCAGCTTAGACGCCCGGTCCACCATATATTTT
.,TRBJ2-7,TRBV25-1,.,CASSGGAEKSYEQYF,TGTGCCAGCAGCGGCGGGGCAGAGAAGAGCTACGAGCAGTACTTC
.,TRBJ2-3,TRBV5-4,.,CASSLGGERTDTQYF,TGTGCCAGCAGCTTGGGGGGAGAGCGCACAGATACGCAGTATTTT
.,TRBJ2-1,TRBV5-1,TRBD2,CASSPSPAGAHEQFF,TGCGCCAGCAGCCCTAGCCCAGCGGGAGCCCATGAGCAGTTCTTC
few,TRBJ2-3,TRBV2,TRBD1,CASSYGTGVTDTQYF,TGTGCCAGCAGTTACGGGACAGGGGTTACAGATACGCAGTATTTT
once,TRBJ2-5,TRBV15,.,CATSRAGQPQETQYF,TGTGCCACCAGCAGAGCTGGACAGCCCCAAGAGACCCAGTACTTC
.,TRBJ2-7,TRBV30,.,CGLRDGTYEQYF,TGTGGCCTCCGGGACGGCACCTACGAGCAGTACTTC
.,TRBJ2-3,TRBV2,.,CASTTMGGYADTQYF,TGTGCCAGCACCACCATGGGCGGATATGCAGATACGCAGTATTTT
.,TRBJ2-7,TRBV6-1,TRBD2,CASSRASGANYEQYF,TGTGCCAGCAGTCGGGCTAGCGGGGCAAACTACGAGCAGTACTTC
.,TRBJ2-3,TRBV5-1,.,CASSRTETSTDTQYF,TGCGCCAGCAGCCGGACTGAGACTAGCACAGATACGCAGTATTTT
.,TRBJ2-7,TRBV5-1,TRBD2,CASTPSAGRVGTTRDSYEQYF,TGCGCCAGCACCCCGAGCGCAGGGAGGGTGGGGACTACCCGGGATTCCTACGAGCAGTACTTC
.,TRBJ1-5,TRBV6-5,TRBD1,CASSSDRARNQPQHF,TGTGCCAGCAGCTCGGACAGGGCGCGCAATCAGCCCCAGCATTTT
.,TRBJ1-1,TRBV5-1,.,CASSLYQEAFF,TGCGCCAGCAGCTTGTATCAGGAAGCTTTCTTT
.,TRBJ2-1,TRBV21-1,.,CASSKPSPKREVSNEQFF,TGTGCCAGCAGCAAACCCTCCCCCAAGCGGGAGGTGAGTAATGAGCAGTTCTTC
.,TRBJ1-2,TRBV6-5,.,CASSTRTENYGYTF,TGTGCCAGCAGTACCAGAACGGAGAACTATGGCTACACCTTC
.,TRBJ1-2,TRBV28,TRBD1,CASRRQGGDYGYTF,TGTGCCAGCAGGCGACAGGGGGGGGACTATGGCTACACCTTC
.,TRBJ1-5,TRBV5-1,.,CASSLGQGGDSNQPQHF,TGCGCCAGCAGCTTGGGCCAGGGAGGTGATAGCAATCAGCCCCAGCATTTT
.,TRBJ2-4,TRBV5-6,.,CASSLASETLDIQYF,TGTGCCAGCAGCTTGGCTTCAGAGACGTTGGACATTCAGTACTTC
.,TRBJ1-2,TRBV7-8,.,CASSSLGVSDGYTF,TGTGCCAGCAGCTCATTGGGGGTCTCTGATGGCTACACCTTC
once,TRBJ2-7,TRBV2,.,CASRPRLNTYEQYF,TGTGCCAGTCGTCCCCGACTGAATACCTACGAGCAGTACTTC
.,TRBJ1-4,TRBV7-2,.,CASSDIWGGSNEKLFF,TGTGCCAGCAGCGATATATGGGGTGGGAGTAATGAAAAACTGTTTTTT
.,TRBJ2-3,TRBV5-6,.,CASSLSPGADTQYF,TGTGCCAGCAGCTTGAGTCCTGGGGCAGATACGCAGTATTTT